Detailed here is one T cell receptor beta chain. This entry is derived from a study of blood T cell repertoires in COVID-19. Whole-study context: Samples came from the United States, Italy and Spain, spanning acute and convalescent COVID-19.

The CDR3 has 16 residues. V lost 5 bases and J lost 5; bases outside the gene matches: 11. From germline, CDR1 is ENHRY and CDR2 SYGVKD. The protocol was immunoSEQ multiplex PCR, while the TCRdb copy is restricted to in-frame clones and leaves out a portion. The data show roughly 150,000 clones, 60% to 85% seen once. The TCR comes from a man aged 65-85 years with acute or convalescent COVID-19. The V call is TRBV10-3, the J call TRBJ2-3, with TRBD2 matching 9 bases. The sample comprised peripheral blood. This CDR3 is CAISPRGGGARDTQYF. The CDR3 region has the DNA TGTGCCATCAGTCCACGGGGCGGGGGGGCAAGAGATACGCAGTATTTT.